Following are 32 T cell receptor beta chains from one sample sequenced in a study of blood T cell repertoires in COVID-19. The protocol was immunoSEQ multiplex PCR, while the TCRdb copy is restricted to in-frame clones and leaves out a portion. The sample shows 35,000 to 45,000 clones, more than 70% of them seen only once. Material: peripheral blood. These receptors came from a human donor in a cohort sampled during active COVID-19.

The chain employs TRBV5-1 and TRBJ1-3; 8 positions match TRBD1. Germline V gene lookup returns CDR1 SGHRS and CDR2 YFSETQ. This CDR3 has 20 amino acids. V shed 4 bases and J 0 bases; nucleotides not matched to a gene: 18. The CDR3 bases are TGCGCCAGCAGCCGAGGCCCGGGACAGGCAATCTCCAACTCTGGAAACACCATATATTTT. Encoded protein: CASSRGPGQAISNSGNTIYF. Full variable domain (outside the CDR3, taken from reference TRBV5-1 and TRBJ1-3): KAGVTQTPRYLIKTRGQQVTLSCSPISGHRSVSWYQQTPGQGLQFLFEYFSETQRNKGNFPGRFSGRQFSNSRSEMNVSTLELGDSALYLCASSRGPGQAISNSGNTIYFGEGSWLTVV.

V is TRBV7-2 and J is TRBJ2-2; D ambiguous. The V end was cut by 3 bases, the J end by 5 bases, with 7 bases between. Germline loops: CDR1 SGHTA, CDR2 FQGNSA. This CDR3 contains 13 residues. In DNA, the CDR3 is TGTGCCAGCAGCTTCATTACAACCGGGGAGCTGTTTTTT. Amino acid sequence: CASSFITTGELFF.

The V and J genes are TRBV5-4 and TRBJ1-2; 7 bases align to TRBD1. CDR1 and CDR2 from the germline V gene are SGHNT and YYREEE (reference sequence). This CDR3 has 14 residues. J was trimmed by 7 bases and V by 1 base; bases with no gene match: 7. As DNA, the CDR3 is TGTGCCAGCAGCTTGAAGGGGGCTGTACGTGGCTACACCTTC. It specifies CASSLKGAVRGYTF.

The CDR3: CAISEGAEEKLFF. CDR3 nucleotide sequence: TGTGCCATCAGTGAGGGGGCGGAAGAAAAACTGTTTTTT. The chain recombines TRBV10-3 with TRBJ1-4; maybe TRBD1 (5 bases). The CDR3 loop spans 13 amino acids. Between the trimmed V and J ends, which lost 2 bases and 8 bases, there was a span of 9 bases. Germline values: CDR1 ENHRY, CDR2 SYGVKD.

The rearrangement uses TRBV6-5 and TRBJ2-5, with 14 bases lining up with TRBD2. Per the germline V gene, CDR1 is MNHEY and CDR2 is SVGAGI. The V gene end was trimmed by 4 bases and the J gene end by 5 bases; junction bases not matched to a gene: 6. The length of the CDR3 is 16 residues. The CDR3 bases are TGTGCCAGCAGTTTTGGACTAGCGGGGGGTCAGGAGACCCAGTACTTC. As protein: CASSFGLAGGQETQYF.

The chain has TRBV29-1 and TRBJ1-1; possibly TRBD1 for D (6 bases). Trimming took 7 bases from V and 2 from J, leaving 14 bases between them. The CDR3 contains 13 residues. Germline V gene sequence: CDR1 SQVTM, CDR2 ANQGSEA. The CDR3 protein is CSGRKQGNTEAFF. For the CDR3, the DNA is TGCAGCGGAAGAAAACAGGGAAACACTGAAGCTTTCTTT. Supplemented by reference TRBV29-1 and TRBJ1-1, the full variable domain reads SAVISQKPSRDICQRGTSLTIQCQVDSQVTMMFWYRQQPGQSLTLIATANQGSEATYESGFVIDKFPISRPNLTFSTLTVSNMSPEDSSIYLCSGRKQGNTEAFFGQGTRLTVV.

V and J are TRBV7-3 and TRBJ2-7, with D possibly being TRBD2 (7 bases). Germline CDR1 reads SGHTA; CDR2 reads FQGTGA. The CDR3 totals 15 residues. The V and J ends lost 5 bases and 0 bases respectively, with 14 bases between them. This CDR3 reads CASSRGAGASYEQYF. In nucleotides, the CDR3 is TGTGCCAGCAGCCGAGGGGCGGGGGCCTCCTACGAGCAGTACTTC.

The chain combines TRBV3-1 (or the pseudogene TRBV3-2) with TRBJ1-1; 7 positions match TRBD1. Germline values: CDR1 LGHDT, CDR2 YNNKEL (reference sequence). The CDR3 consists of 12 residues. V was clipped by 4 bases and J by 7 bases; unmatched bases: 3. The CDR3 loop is CASSRDRIEAFF. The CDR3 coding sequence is TGTGCCAGCAGCCGGGACAGAATTGAAGCTTTCTTT.

CDR3: CASSPMGTSGSTDTQYF. The CDR3 DNA reads TGTGCCAGCAGCCCAATGGGGACTAGCGGTAGCACAGATACGCAGTATTTT. This chain links TRBV7-2 with TRBJ2-3; 11 positions match TRBD2. This CDR3 has 17 amino acids. The V segment lost 5 bases and the J segment 0 bases; nucleotides outside the gene matches: 7. The germline CDR1 and CDR2 sequences are SGHTA and FQGNSA.

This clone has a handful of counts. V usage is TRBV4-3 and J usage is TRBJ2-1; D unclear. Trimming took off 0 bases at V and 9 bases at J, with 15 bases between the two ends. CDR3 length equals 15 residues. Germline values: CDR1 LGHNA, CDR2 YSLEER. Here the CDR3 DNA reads TGCGCCAGCAGCCAAGATACAATCCCCGCCGCTGAGCAGTTCTTC. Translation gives CASSQDTIPAAEQFF.

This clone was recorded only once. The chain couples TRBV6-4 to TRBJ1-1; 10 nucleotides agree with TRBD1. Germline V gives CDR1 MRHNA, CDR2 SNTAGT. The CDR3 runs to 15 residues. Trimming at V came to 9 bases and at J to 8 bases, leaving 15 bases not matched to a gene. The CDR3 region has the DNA TGTGCCAGTCGACTATCTGGACAGGGGGTTTCGGAAGCTTTCTTT. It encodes CASRLSGQGVSEAFF.

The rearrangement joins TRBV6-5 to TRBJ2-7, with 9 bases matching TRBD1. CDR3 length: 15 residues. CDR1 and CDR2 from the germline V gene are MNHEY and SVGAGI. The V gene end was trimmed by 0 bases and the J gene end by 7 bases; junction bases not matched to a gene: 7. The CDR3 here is CASSYSGTGTREQYF. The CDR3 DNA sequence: TGTGCCAGCAGTTACTCCGGGACAGGGACACGGGAGCAGTACTTC.

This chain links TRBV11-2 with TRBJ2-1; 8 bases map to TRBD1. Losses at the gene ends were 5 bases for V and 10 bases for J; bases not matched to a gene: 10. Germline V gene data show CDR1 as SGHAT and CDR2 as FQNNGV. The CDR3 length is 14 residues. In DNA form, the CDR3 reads TGTGCCAGCAGCCCAGGACAGGGCTGGGGGGAGCAGTTCTTC. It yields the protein CASSPGQGWGEQFF.

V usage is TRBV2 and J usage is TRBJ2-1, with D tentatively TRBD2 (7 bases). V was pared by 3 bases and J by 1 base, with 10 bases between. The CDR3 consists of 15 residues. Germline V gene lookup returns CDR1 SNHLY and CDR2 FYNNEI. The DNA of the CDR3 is TGTGCCAGCAGTGATCGGGGGGCTTCCTACAATGAGCAGTTCTTC. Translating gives CASSDRGASYNEQFF. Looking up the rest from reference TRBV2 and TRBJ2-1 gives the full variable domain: EPEVTQTPSHQVTQMGQEVILRCVPISNHLYFYWYRQILGQKVEFLVSFYNNEISEKSEIFDDQFSVERPDGSNFTLKIRSTKLEDSAMYFCASSDRGASYNEQFFGPGTRLTVL.

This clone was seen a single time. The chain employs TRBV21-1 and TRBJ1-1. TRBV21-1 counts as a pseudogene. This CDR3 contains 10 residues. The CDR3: CASSSLEAFF. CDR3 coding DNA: TGTGCCAGCAGTTCCCTGGAAGCTTTCTTT.

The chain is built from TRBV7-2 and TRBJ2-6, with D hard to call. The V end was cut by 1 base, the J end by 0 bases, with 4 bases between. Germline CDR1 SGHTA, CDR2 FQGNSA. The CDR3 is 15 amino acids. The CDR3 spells CASSLVLSGANVLTF. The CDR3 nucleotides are TGTGCCAGCAGCTTAGTTCTCTCTGGGGCCAACGTCCTGACTTTC.

CDR3 bases: TGTGCCAGCAGCTTAGCCGGGGGGGCGTACAATGAGCAGTTCTTC. It encodes CASSLAGGAYNEQFF. The gene calls are TRBV7-2 and TRBJ2-1; 8 bases match TRBD2. The CDR3 runs 15 residues. Germline loops: CDR1 SGHTA, CDR2 FQGNSA. Trimming at V came to 0 bases and at J to 4 bases, leaving 2 bases not matched to a gene.

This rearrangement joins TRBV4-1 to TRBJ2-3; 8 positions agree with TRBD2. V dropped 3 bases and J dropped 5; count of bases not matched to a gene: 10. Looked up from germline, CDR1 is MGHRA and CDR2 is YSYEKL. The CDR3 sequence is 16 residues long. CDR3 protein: CASSHLGTGGQDTQYF. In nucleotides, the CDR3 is TGCGCCAGCAGCCATCTTGGAACGGGGGGGCAAGATACGCAGTATTTT.

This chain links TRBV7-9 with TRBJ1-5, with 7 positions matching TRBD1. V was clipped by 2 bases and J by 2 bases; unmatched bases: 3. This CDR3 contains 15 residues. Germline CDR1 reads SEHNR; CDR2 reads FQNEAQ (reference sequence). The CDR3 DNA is TGTGCCAGCAGCTTAAGCGGACAGGGCAATCAGCCCCAGCATTTT. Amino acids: CASSLSGQGNQPQHF.

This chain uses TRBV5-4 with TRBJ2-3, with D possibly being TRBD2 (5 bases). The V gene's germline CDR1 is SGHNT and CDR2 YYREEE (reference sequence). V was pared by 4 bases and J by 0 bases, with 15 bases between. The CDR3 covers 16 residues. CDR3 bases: TGTGCCAGCAGCGGCCCAGCGAGGGTTAGCACAGATACGCAGTATTTT. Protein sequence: CASSGPARVSTDTQYF. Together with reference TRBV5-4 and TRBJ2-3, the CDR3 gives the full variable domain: ETGVTQSPTHLIKTRGQQVTLRCSSQSGHNTVSWYQQALGQGPQFIFQYYREEENGRGNFPPRFSGLQFPNYSSELNVNALELDDSALYLCASSGPARVSTDTQYFGPGTRLTVL.

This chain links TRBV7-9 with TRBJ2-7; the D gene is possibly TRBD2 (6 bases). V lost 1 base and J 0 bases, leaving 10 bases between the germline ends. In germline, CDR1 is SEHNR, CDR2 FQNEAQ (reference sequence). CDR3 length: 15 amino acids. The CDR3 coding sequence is TGTGCCAGCAGCTTAGTTAGCGGCCGCTCCTACGAGCAGTACTTC. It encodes CASSLVSGRSYEQYF.

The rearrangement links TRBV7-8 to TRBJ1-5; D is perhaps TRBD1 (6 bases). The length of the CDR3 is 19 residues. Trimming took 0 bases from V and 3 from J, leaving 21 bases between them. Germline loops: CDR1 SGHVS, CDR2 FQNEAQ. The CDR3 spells CASSLAMQAYDRSNQPQHF. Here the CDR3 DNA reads TGTGCCAGCAGCTTAGCGATGCAAGCCTACGACAGGTCCAATCAGCCCCAGCATTTT.

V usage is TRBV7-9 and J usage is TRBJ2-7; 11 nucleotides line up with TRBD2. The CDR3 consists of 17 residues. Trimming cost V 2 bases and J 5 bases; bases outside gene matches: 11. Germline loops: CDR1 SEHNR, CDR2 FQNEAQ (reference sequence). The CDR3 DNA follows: TGTGCCAGCAGCTTATCCGTGACTAGCGGGGTAAGGAACGAGCAGTACTTC. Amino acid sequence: CASSLSVTSGVRNEQYF.

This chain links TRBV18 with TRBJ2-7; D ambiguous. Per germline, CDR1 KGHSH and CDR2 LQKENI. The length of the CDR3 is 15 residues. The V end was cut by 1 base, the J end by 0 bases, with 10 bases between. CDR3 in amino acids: CASSPQSTDSYEQYF. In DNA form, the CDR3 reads TGTGCCAGCTCACCACAATCCACAGACTCCTACGAGCAGTACTTC.

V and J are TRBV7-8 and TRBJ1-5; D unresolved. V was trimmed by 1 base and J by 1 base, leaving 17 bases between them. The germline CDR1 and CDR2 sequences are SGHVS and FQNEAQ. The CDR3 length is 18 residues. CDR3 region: CASSLVWTPGTSNQPQHF. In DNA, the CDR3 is TGTGCCAGCAGCTTAGTCTGGACTCCTGGTACGAGCAATCAGCCCCAGCATTTT.

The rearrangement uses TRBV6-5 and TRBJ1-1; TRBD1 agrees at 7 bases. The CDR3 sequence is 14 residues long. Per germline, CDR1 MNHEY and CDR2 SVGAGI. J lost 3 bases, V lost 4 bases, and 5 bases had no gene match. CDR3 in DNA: TGTGCCAGCAGTTTAGGGCAGGGGGACACTGAAGCTTTCTTT. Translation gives CASSLGQGDTEAFF.

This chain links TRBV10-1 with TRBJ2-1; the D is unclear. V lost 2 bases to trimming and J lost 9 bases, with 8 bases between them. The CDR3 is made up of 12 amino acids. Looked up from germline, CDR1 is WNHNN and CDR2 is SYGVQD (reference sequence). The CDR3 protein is CASSENSIEQFF. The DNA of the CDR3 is TGCGCCAGCAGTGAGAATTCCATTGAGCAGTTCTTC.

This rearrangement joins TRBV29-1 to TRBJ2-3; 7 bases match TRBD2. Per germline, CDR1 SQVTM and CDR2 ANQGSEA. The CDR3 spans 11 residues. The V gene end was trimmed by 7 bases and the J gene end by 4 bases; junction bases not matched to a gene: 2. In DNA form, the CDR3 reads TGCAGCGGGGGGGGAGCAGATACGCAGTATTTT. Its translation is CSGGGADTQYF.

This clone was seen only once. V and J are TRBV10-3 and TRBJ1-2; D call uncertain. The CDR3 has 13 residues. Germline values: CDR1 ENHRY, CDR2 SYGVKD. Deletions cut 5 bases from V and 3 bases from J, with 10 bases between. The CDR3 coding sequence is TGTGCCATCAGTATTGAGGGTGACTATGGCTACACCTTC. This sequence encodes CAISIEGDYGYTF.

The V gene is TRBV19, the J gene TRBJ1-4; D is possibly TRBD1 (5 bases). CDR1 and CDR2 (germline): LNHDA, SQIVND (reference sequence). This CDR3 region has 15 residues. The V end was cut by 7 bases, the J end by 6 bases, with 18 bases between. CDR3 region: CASNSGGAADEKLFF. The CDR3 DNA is TGTGCCAGTAACTCAGGTGGGGCAGCCGATGAAAAACTGTTTTTT.

The CDR3 DNA follows: TGTGCCACCAGCCCACTGAACAGGGGGCGGGTCGGGGAGCTGTTTTTT. It codes for CATSPLNRGRVGELFF. This chain connects TRBV19 to TRBJ2-2; 9 bases map to TRBD1. This CDR3 comprises 16 residues. V lost 10 bases and J lost 7; bases outside the gene matches: 16. Germline V CDR1 and CDR2: LNHDA, SQIVND (reference sequence).

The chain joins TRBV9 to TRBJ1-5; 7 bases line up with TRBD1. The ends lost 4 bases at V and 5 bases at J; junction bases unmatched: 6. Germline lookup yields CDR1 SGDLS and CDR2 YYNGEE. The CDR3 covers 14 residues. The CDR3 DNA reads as TGTGCCAGCAGCAAGGGGGCCCGGGATCAGCCCCAGCATTTT. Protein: CASSKGARDQPQHF.